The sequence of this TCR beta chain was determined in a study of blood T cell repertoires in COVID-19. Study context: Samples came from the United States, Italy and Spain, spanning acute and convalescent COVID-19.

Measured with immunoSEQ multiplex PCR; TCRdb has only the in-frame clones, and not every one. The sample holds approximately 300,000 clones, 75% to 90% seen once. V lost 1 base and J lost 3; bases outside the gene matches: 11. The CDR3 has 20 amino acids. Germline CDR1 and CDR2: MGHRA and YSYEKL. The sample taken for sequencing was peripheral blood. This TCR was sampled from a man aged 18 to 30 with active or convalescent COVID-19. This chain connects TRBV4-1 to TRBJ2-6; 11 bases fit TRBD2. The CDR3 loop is CASSQGDPIAGGRGANVLTF. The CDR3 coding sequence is TGCGCCAGCAGCCAAGGGGACCCCATAGCGGGGGGGCGTGGGGCCAACGTCCTGACTTTC.